The 21 T cell receptor beta chains given below trace back to one sample, sequenced in a study of cytotoxic CD8 clonotypes in ibrutinib-treated CLL. Produced via immunoSEQ multiplex PCR; TCRdb's table is partial and in-frame only. The sample includes about 270,000 clones, 70% to 80% of them seen just once. Sequences were derived from PBMCs, sampled at disease progression, from a patient treated with ibrutinib. The receptors shown here come from a human donor with chronic lymphocytic leukemia.

This clone was counted only a few times. The chain recombines TRBV6-5 with TRBJ2-7, with D tentatively TRBD2 (6 bases). Germline V gene data show CDR1 as MNHEY and CDR2 as SVGAGI. This CDR3 contains 11 residues. V was clipped by 9 bases and J by 7 bases, with 13 bases between them. CDR3 residues: CASSSAGEQYF. CDR3 nucleotides: TGTGCCAGTTCCTCTGCGGGGGAGCAGTACTTC.

The rearrangement links TRBV19 to TRBJ2-1; 10 positions agree with TRBD1. Germline V gives CDR1 LNHDA, CDR2 SQIVND (reference sequence). The length of the CDR3 is 15 residues. J was trimmed by 8 bases and V by 3 bases; bases with no gene match: 7. The CDR3 DNA sequence: TGTGCCAGTAGTATCTGGGACAGGGGAGGCGATGAGCAGTTCTTC. Its protein product is CASSIWDRGGDEQFF.

The chain has TRBV19 and TRBJ1-1; D not resolved. This CDR3 spans 20 amino acids. The V end was cut by 5 bases, the J end by 3 bases, with 31 bases between. Germline V gives CDR1 LNHDA, CDR2 SQIVND (reference sequence). The CDR3 region has the DNA TGTGCCAGTAGTCCCGAGTTGGGTGGAGGAGTAACTTCTGTTGACACTGAAGCTTTCTTT. It is translated as CASSPELGGGVTSVDTEAFF.

This clone was counted between two and nine times. This rearrangement joins TRBV25-1 to TRBJ2-7, with unresolved D. V gave up 6 bases and J gave up 0 bases, with 9 bases separating them. The CDR3 length is 13 residues. In germline, CDR1 is MGHDK, CDR2 SYGVNS. The DNA of the CDR3 is TGTGCCAGCAGCCTTTGGGGCTCCTACGAGCAGTACTTC. Its protein is CASSLWGSYEQYF.

The genes are TRBV21-1 and TRBJ1-1. TRBV21-1 is a known pseudogene. The CDR3 loop spans 14 amino acids. CDR3 coding DNA: TGTGCCAGCAGCAAACGAGGGGGGGATACTGAAGCTTTCTTT. This codes for CASSKRGGDTEAFF.

The CDR3: CASSYRLADSYNEQFF. As DNA, the CDR3 is TGTGCCAGCAGCTACCGTCTAGCGGACTCCTACAATGAGCAGTTCTTC. The chain has TRBV6-7 and TRBJ2-1, with TRBD2 identical over 7 bases. TRBV6-7 is an open reading frame, and its role is uncertain. The CDR3 has 16 residues. The V and J ends lost 6 bases and 0 bases, in that order; junction bases with no gene match: 8.

The sample holds one count of this clone. The chain joins TRBV10-3 to TRBJ2-5; 9 bases align to TRBD2. This CDR3 region has 16 residues. Unmatched junction bases numbered 11, after V lost 4 bases and J lost 5 bases. Per germline, CDR1 ENHRY and CDR2 SYGVKD. Written as DNA, the CDR3 is TGTGCCATCAGTGCGGGGCGGGAGGGCCGAGGGGAGACCCAGTACTTC. This translates into CAISAGREGRGETQYF.

This clone came up once. This chain uses TRBV19 with TRBJ1-1; D unclear. Looked up from germline, CDR1 is LNHDA and CDR2 is SQIVND (reference sequence). V gave up 2 bases and J gave up 0 bases, with 7 bases separating them. The CDR3 extends over 14 amino acids. CDR3 nucleotide sequence: TGTGCCAGTAGTATACCACGGTTGAACACTGAAGCTTTCTTT. Translated: CASSIPRLNTEAFF.

This clone was counted once. The rearrangement joins TRBV19 to TRBJ1-1, with 7 bases identical to TRBD1. Germline trimming cut 7 bases from V and 1 base from J; bases unmatched to any gene: 6. Germline V gene data show CDR1 as LNHDA and CDR2 as SQIVND (reference sequence). The CDR3 consists of 14 residues. Written as DNA, the CDR3 is TGTGCCAGTACCCCGGGACAGAAGAACACTGAAGCTTTCTTT. Protein product: CASTPGQKNTEAFF.

This chain connects TRBV28 to TRBJ2-7, with D tentatively TRBD1 (6 bases). The V gene lost 4 bases and the J gene lost 0 bases, with 16 bases spanning the gap. The CDR3 contains 16 residues. Germline V CDR1 and CDR2: MDHEN, SYDVKM. CDR3 coding DNA: TGTGCCAGCAGTTATTCTTGGGGGCCCGACTCCTACGAGCAGTACTTC. Translation: CASSYSWGPDSYEQYF.

The chain is built from TRBV2 and TRBJ1-5; D call uncertain. The CDR3 sequence is 14 residues long. V lost 6 bases to trimming and J lost 0 bases, with 9 bases between them. Germline lookup yields CDR1 SNHLY and CDR2 FYNNEI. The chain's CDR3 is CASRFFDSNQPQHF. The CDR3, as DNA: TGTGCCAGCAGATTTTTCGATAGCAATCAGCCCCAGCATTTT.

The chain recombines TRBV5-4 with TRBJ2-1; unclear D gene. Germline values: CDR1 SGHNT, CDR2 YYREEE (reference sequence). The V gene lost 1 base and the J gene lost 3 bases, with 14 bases spanning the gap. The length of the CDR3 is 16 residues. DNA for the CDR3: TGTGCCAGCAGCTTGCAAGGTTTAGTACTCTACAATGAGCAGTTCTTC. Amino acids: CASSLQGLVLYNEQFF.

V is TRBV25-1 and J is TRBJ1-2, with 7 bases that match TRBD1. In germline, CDR1 is MGHDK, CDR2 SYGVNS. The CDR3 covers 12 residues. Trimming at V came to 8 bases and at J to 4 bases, leaving 4 bases not matched to a gene. The CDR3 spells CASRGTAYGYTF. CDR3 in DNA: TGTGCCAGCCGCGGGACAGCCTATGGCTACACCTTC.

This clone was counted a few times. The chain has TRBV5-1 and TRBJ2-2; D is perhaps TRBD1 or TRBD2 (6 bases each). This CDR3 spans 16 amino acids. Trimming cost V 4 bases and J 0 bases, with 13 bases left between them. The germline V gene encodes CDR1 SGHRS and CDR2 YFSETQ. The CDR3 DNA is TGCGCCAGCAGCCCCGCCGGGGGCGCGAACACCGGGGAGCTGTTTTTT. Amino acids: CASSPAGGANTGELFF.

The chain has TRBV7-3 and TRBJ2-1, with 7 nucleotides matching TRBD2. Trimming cost V 4 bases and J 8 bases; bases outside gene matches: 5. Germline V gene lookup returns CDR1 SGHTA and CDR2 FQGTGA. This CDR3 spans 13 amino acids. For the CDR3, the DNA is TGTGCCAGCAGCTCGACTAGCCGAGATGAGCAGTTCTTC. As protein: CASSSTSRDEQFF.

The chain recombines TRBV7-3 with TRBJ2-5; 7 bases align to TRBD2. CDR3 size: 14 residues. J gave up 2 bases and V 4 bases, and 4 bases lay outside the gene matches. Germline V lookup: CDR1 SGHTA, CDR2 FQGTGA. The CDR3 is CASSSLAAQETQYF. The DNA of the CDR3 is TGTGCCAGCAGCTCCCTAGCGGCTCAAGAGACCCAGTACTTC.

This clone is a singleton in its sample. The chain links TRBV6-5 to TRBJ2-7; tentatively, D is TRBD1 or TRBD2 (5 bases each). Germline CDR1 reads MNHEY; CDR2 reads SVGAGI. Trimming shortened V by 0 bases and J by 7 bases, and 13 bases separated the two germline ends. CDR3 length: 14 residues. The CDR3 is CASSYSRGPWEQYF. The CDR3 nucleotides are TGTGCCAGCAGTTACTCGAGGGGTCCGTGGGAGCAGTACTTC.

The sample holds one count of this clone. V is TRBV10-2 and J is TRBJ1-3; 8 bases fit TRBD1. Germline CDR1 reads WSHSY; CDR2 reads SAAADI. V dropped 8 bases and J dropped 3; count of bases not matched to a gene: 9. This CDR3 is built from 15 residues. The CDR3 region has the DNA TGCGCCAGCCGATTACAGGGGGTGGGTGGAAACACCATATATTTT. The encoded protein is CASRLQGVGGNTIYF.

The chain recombines TRBV5-1 with TRBJ1-1; D gene uncertain. V lost 1 base and J lost 3, with 7 bases in between. Germline loops: CDR1 SGHRS, CDR2 YFSETQ. The CDR3 consists of 13 residues. CDR3 in DNA: TGCGCCAGCAGCTTGTATCTGGACACTGAAGCTTTCTTT. Translation gives CASSLYLDTEAFF.

V is TRBV7-8 and J is TRBJ1-5; D unresolved. In germline, CDR1 is SGHVS, CDR2 FQNEAQ. The CDR3 runs to 15 residues. V was shortened by 1 base and J by 5 bases, with 12 bases between the two germline ends. CDR3 DNA sequence: TGTGCCAGCAGCTTAGGGACCTTCCCCGATCAGCCCCAGCATTTT. Translated, it gives CASSLGTFPDQPQHF.

This chain joins TRBV5-1 and TRBJ2-1; possibly TRBD2 for D (7 bases). Trimming cost V 1 base and J 4 bases, with 9 bases left between them. The V gene's germline CDR1 is SGHRS and CDR2 YFSETQ. This CDR3 has 14 amino acids. The CDR3 spells CASSLKGGYNEQFF. CDR3 DNA sequence: TGCGCCAGCAGCTTGAAGGGGGGGTACAATGAGCAGTTCTTC.